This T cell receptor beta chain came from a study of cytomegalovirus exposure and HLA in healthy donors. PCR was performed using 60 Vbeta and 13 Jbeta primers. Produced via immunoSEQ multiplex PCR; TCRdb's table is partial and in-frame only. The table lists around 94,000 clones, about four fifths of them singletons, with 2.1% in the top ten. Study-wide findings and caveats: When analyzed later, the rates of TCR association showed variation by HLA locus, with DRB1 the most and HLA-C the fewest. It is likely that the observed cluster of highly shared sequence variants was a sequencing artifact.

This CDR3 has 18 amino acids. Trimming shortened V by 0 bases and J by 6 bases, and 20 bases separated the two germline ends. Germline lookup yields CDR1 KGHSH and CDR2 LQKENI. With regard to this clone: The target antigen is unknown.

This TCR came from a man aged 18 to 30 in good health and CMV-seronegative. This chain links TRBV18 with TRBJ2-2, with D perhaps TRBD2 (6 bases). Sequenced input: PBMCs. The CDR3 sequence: CASSPPFGTWHWAGELFF. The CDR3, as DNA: TGTGCCAGCTCACCACCGTTTGGGACTTGGCATTGGGCCGGGGAGCTGTTTTTT.